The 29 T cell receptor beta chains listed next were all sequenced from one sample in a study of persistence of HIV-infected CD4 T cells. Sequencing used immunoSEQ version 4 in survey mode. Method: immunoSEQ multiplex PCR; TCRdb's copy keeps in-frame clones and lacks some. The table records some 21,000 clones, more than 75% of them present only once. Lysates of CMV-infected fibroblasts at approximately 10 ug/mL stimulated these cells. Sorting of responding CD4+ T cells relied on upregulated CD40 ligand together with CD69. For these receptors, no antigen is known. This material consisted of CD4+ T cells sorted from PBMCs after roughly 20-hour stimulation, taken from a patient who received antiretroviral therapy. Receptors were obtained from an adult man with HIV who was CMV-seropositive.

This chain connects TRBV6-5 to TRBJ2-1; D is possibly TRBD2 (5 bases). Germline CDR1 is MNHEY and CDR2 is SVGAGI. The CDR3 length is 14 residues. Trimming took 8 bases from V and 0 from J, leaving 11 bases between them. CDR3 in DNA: TGTGCCAGCCGCTGGGAGAGCTCCTACAATGAGCAGTTCTTC. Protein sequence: CASRWESSYNEQFF.

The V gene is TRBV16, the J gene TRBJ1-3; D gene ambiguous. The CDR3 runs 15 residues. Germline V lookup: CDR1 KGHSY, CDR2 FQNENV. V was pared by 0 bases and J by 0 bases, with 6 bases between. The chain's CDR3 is CASSQSRSSGNTIYF. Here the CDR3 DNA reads TGTGCCAGCAGCCAATCGCGGAGCTCTGGAAACACCATATATTTT.

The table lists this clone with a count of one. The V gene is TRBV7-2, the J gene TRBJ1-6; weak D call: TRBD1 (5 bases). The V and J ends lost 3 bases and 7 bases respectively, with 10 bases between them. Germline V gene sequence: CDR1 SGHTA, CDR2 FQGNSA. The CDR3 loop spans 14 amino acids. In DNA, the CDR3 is TGTGCCAGCAGCTTCGGGACCCCCAATTCACCCCTCCACTTT. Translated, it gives CASSFGTPNSPLHF.

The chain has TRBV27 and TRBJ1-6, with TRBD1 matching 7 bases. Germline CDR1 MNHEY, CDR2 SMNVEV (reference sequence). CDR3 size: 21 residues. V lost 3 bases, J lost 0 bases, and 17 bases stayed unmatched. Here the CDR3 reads CASSLRASRRQGSSYNSPLHF. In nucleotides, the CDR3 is TGTGCCAGCAGTTTGAGGGCAAGTAGGAGACAGGGCAGCTCCTATAATTCACCCCTCCACTTT.

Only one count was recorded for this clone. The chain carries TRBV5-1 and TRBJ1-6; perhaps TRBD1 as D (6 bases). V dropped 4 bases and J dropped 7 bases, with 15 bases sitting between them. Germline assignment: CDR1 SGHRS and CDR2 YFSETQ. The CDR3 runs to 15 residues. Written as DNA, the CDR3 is TGCGCCAGCAGCAAAAGGACAGACAGAAATTCACCCCTCCACTTT. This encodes CASSKRTDRNSPLHF. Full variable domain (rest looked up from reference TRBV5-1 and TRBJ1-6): KAGVTQTPRYLIKTRGQQVTLSCSPISGHRSVSWYQQTPGQGLQFLFEYFSETQRNKGNFPGRFSGRQFSNSRSEMNVSTLELGDSALYLCASSKRTDRNSPLHFGNGTRLTVT.

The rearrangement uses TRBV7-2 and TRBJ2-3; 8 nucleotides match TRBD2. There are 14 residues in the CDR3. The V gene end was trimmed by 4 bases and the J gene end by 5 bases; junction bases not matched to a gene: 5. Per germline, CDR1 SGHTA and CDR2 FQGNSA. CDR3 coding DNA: TGTGCCAGCAGCTCCGGGGGGGCCGTAGATACGCAGTATTTT. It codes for CASSSGGAVDTQYF.

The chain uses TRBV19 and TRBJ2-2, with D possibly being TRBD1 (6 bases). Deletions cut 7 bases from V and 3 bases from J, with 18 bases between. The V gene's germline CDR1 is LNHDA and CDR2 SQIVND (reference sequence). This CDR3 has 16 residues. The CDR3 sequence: CASMVARGWDTGELFF. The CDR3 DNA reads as TGTGCCAGTATGGTTGCCAGGGGCTGGGACACCGGGGAGCTGTTTTTT.

This chain's CDR3 is CASNFGRGPLNEQFF. The CDR3 DNA sequence: TGCGCCAGCAACTTCGGGCGGGGGCCTCTTAATGAGCAGTTCTTC. This chain links TRBV5-1 with TRBJ2-1; possibly TRBD2 for D (7 bases). The CDR3 consists of 15 residues. The V gene's germline CDR1 is SGHRS and CDR2 YFSETQ. Trimming left V 6 bases short and J 7 bases short, with 20 bases between.

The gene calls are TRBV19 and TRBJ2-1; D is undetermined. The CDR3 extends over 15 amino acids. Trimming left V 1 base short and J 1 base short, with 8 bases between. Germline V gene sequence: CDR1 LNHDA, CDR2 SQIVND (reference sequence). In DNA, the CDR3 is TGTGCCAGTAGTATAGGGAGTGGTTCCTACAATGAGCAGTTCTTC. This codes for CASSIGSGSYNEQFF.

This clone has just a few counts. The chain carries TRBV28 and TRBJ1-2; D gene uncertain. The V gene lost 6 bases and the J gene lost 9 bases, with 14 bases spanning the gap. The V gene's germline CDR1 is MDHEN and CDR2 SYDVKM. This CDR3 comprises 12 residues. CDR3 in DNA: TGTGCCAGCAGGGGCCTCGGTAACAGCTACACCTTC. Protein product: CASRGLGNSYTF.

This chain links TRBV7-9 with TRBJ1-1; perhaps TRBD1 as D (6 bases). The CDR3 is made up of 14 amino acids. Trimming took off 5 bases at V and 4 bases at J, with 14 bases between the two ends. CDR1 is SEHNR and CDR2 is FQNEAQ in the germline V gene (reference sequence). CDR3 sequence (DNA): TGTGCCAGCAGCCGCTTGGGGGGGGCCACTGAAGCTTTCTTT. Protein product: CASSRLGGATEAFF.

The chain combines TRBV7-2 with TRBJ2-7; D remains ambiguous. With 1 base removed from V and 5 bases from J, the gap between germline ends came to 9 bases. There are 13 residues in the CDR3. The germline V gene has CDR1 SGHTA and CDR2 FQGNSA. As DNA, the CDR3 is TGTGCCAGCAGCTTAGAGTCCAGGAACGAGCAGTACTTC. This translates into CASSLESRNEQYF.

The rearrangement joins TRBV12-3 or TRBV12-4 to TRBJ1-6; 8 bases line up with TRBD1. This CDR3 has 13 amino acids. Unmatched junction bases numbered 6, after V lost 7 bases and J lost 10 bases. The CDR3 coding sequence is TGTGCCAGCACGAGGGGGGACAGGTCACCCCTCCACTTT. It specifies CASTRGDRSPLHF.

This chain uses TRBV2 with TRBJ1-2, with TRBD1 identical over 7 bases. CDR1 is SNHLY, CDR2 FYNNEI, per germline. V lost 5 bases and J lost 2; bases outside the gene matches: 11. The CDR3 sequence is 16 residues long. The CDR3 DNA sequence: TGTGCCAGCAGTCCTCCGCCAGGGGGAGGGAACTATGGCTACACCTTC. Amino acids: CASSPPPGGGNYGYTF. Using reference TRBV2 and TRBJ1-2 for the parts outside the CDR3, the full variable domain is EPEVTQTPSHQVTQMGQEVILRCVPISNHLYFYWYRQILGQKVEFLVSFYNNEISEKSEIFDDQFSVERPDGSNFTLKIRSTKLEDSAMYFCASSPPPGGGNYGYTFGSGTRLTVV.

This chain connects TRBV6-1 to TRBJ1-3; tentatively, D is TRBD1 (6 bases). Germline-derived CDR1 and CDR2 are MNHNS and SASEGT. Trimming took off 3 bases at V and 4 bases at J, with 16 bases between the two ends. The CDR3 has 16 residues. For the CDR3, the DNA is TGTGCCAGCAGTGAGGGGGCCCCCGGACCCGGAAACACCATATATTTT. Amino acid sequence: CASSEGAPGPGNTIYF.

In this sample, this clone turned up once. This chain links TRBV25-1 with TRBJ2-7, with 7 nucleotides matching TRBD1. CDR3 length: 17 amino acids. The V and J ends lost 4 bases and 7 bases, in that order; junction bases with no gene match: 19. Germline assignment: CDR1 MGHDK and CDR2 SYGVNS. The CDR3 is CASSADPSGTVRPEQYF. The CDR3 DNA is TGTGCCAGCAGTGCGGACCCTTCCGGGACAGTCCGGCCAGAGCAGTACTTC.

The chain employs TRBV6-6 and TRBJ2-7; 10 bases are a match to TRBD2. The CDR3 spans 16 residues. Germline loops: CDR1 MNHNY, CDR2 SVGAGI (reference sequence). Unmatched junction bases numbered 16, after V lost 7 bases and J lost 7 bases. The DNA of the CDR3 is TGTGCCAGCACCAAGAGAATAGCGGGGGGAGCTCGGGAGCAGTACTTC. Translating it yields CASTKRIAGGAREQYF.

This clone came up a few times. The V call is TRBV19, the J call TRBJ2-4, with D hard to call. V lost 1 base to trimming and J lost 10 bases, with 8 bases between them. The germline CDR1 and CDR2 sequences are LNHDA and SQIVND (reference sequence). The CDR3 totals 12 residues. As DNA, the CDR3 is TGTGCCAGTAGTATAGGGCAGACTATTCAGTACTTC. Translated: CASSIGQTIQYF. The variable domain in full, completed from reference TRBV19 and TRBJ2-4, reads DGGITQSPKYLFRKEGQNVTLSCEQNLNHDAMYWYRQDPGQGLRLIYYSQIVNDFQKGDIAEGYSVSREKKESFPLTVTSAQKNPTAFYLCASSIGQTIQYFGAGTRLSVL.

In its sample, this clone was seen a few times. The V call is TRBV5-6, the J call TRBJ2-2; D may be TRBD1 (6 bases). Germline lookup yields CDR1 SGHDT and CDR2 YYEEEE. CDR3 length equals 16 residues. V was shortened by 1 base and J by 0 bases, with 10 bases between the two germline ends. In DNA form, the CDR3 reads TGTGCCAGCAGCTTGTTGGCAGGGGCGAACACCGGGGAGCTGTTTTTT. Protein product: CASSLLAGANTGELFF.

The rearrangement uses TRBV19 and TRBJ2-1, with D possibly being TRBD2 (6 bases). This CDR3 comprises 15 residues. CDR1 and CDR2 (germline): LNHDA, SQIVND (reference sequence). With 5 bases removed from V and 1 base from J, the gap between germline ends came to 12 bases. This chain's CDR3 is CASSDAGTSYNEQFF. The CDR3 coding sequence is TGTGCCAGTAGTGACGCCGGGACTTCCTACAATGAGCAGTTCTTC. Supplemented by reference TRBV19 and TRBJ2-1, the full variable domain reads DGGITQSPKYLFRKEGQNVTLSCEQNLNHDAMYWYRQDPGQGLRLIYYSQIVNDFQKGDIAEGYSVSREKKESFPLTVTSAQKNPTAFYLCASSDAGTSYNEQFFGPGTRLTVL.

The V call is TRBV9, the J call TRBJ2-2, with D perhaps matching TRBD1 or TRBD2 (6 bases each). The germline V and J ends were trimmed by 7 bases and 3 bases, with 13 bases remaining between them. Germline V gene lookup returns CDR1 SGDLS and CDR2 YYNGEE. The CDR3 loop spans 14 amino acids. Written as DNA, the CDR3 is TGTGCCAGCGGGGGGCCGTCTGACACCGGGGAGCTGTTTTTT. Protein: CASGGPSDTGELFF.

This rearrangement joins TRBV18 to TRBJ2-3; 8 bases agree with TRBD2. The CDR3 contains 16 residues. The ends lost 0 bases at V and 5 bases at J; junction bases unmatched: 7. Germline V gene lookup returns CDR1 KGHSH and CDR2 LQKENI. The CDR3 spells CASSPPGAGAGDTQYF. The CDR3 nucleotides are TGTGCCAGCTCACCACCTGGAGCGGGGGCCGGAGATACGCAGTATTTT.

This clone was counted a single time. In DNA, the CDR3 is TGTGCCAGCAGCGTTGGGACAGTCCAAGAGACCCAGTACTTC. This translates into CASSVGTVQETQYF. This rearrangement joins TRBV9 to TRBJ2-5, with 7 bases matching TRBD1. The CDR3 is 14 residues long. The trim removed 2 bases at V and 1 base at J, leaving 2 bases unmatched. The germline V gene encodes CDR1 SGDLS and CDR2 YYNGEE.

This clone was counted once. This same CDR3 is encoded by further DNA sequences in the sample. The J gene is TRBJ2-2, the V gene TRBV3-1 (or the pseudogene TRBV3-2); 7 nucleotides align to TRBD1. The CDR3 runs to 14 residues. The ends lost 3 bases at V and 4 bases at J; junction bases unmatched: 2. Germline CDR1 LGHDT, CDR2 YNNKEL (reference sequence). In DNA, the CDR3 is TGTGCCAGCAGCCAGGCAGGGGGCACCGGGGAGCTGTTTTTT. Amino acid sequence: CASSQAGGTGELFF.

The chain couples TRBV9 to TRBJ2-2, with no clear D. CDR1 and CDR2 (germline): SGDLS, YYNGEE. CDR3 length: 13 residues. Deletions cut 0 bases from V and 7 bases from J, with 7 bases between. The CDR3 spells CASSVGPNGELFF. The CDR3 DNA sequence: TGTGCCAGCAGCGTAGGCCCAAACGGGGAGCTGTTTTTT.

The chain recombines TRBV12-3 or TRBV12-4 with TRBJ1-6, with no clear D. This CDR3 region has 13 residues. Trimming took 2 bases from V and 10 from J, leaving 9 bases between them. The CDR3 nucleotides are TGTGCCAGCAGTTTAAGGGCTCAATCACCCCTCCACTTT. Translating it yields CASSLRAQSPLHF.

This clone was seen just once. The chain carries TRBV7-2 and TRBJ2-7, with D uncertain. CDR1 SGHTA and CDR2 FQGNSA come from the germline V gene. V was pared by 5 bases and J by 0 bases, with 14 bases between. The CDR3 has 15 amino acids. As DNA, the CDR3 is TGTGCCAGCAGCCCCGACGGTACGAGCTCCTACGAGCAGTACTTC. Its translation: CASSPDGTSSYEQYF.

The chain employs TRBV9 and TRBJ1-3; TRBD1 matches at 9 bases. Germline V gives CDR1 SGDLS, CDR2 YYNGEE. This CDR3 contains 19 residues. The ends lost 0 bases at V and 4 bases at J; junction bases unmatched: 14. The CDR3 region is CASSVGVGDRVLLGNTIYF. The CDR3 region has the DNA TGTGCCAGCAGCGTAGGTGTAGGGGACAGGGTCTTGTTAGGAAACACCATATATTTT.

The CDR3 bases are TGTGCCAGCAGCTTAAGAAGCGGGGTTTCCCACAATGAGCAGTTCTTC. It yields the protein CASSLRSGVSHNEQFF. The chain is built from TRBV7-2 and TRBJ2-1; 7 bases are shared with TRBD2. The length of the CDR3 is 16 residues. Unmatched junction bases numbered 9, after V lost 2 bases and J lost 5 bases. The germline V gene encodes CDR1 SGHTA and CDR2 FQGNSA.